A selection of T cell receptor beta chains follows, all from one sample in a study of T-cell memory formation after mild COVID-19. TCRdb reprocessed the 5' RACE reads with MiXCR, giving one entry per CDR3 protein. The repertoire has 300,000 to 350,000 distinct CDR3 sequences, approximately 15% of them found once; the top ten carry 21%. The sequencing sample was made of PBMCs or a T cell subset sorted from them (not recorded which). These receptors originate from a man between 18 and 35 years old who had mild COVID-19 (a few samples of this study predate the infection). Cell type and time point are not known. Each CDR3 is given with its conserved first and last residue. D genes are given only for firm matches. Clone size is shown for a subset of rows, as once, few, many or a class of expanded clone.

NA	TRBJ2-1	TRBV2	few	CASSEPTWGEQFF	TGTGCCAGCAGTGAACCCACTTGGGGAGAGCAGTTCTTC
TRBD1	TRBJ2-7	TRBV7-8	few	CASSLVTGGGEQYF	TGTGCCAGCAGCTTAGTAACAGGGGGCGGCGAGCAGTACTTC
NA	TRBJ2-2	TRBV6-2/TRBV6-3	few	CASSYSKGTGELFF	TGTGCCAGCAGTTACTCGAAGGGAACCGGGGAGCTGTTTTTT
TRBD2	TRBJ2-3	TRBV27	many	CASSFMFPAGGDTQYF	TGTGCCAGCAGTTTCATGTTTCCAGCGGGGGGAGATACGCAGTATTTT
NA	TRBJ2-1	TRBV6-5	NA	CASRPTLTSWHEQFF	TGTGCCAGCAGACCAACCTTGACAAGCTGGCATGAGCAGTTCTTC
NA	TRBJ2-7	TRBV6-5	few	CASSYTGGSAEQYF	TGTGCCAGCAGTTACACTGGGGGATCGGCCGAGCAGTACTTC
TRBD1	TRBJ1-6	TRBV3-1	NA	CASSGQVDSSSPLHF	TGTGCCAGCAGCGGACAGGTGGACAGCTCCTCACCCCTCCACTTT
NA	TRBJ2-3	TRBV12-5	few	CASGWGLQDTQYF	TGTGCTAGTGGTTGGGGGCTCCAAGATACGCAGTATTTT
NA	TRBJ2-1	TRBV4-2	NA	CASSQPRGAYNEQFF	TGTGCCAGCAGCCAACCTAGGGGCGCCTACAATGAGCAGTTCTTC
NA	TRBJ2-5	TRBV5-1	NA	CASSPFQETQYF	TGCGCCAGCAGCCCATTCCAAGAGACCCAGTACTTC
TRBD1	TRBJ1-3	TRBV6-2/TRBV6-3	NA	CASSDIQGSGNTIYF	TGTGCCAGCAGTGACATACAGGGGAGCGGAAACACCATATATTTT
NA	TRBJ1-2	TRBV6-2/TRBV6-3	NA	CASTPDGNYGYTF	TGTGCCAGCACCCCCGACGGGAACTATGGCTACACCTTC
TRBD1	TRBJ1-1	TRBV7-3	NA	CASSQPQGPMNTEAFF	TGTGCCAGCAGCCAGCCACAGGGGCCCATGAACACTGAAGCTTTCTTT
TRBD1	TRBJ2-4	TRBV10-3	few	CAISGDRAVGLAKNIQYF	TGTGCCATCAGTGGGGACAGGGCCGTCGGGCTTGCCAAAAACATTCAGTACTTC
NA	TRBJ2-3	TRBV6-6	many	CASSYSSGSTDTQYF	TGTGCCAGCAGTTACTCGTCAGGGAGCACAGATACGCAGTATTTT
NA	TRBJ2-1	TRBV4-1	NA	CASSQLQRTLNYNEQFF	TGCGCCAGCAGCCAACTTCAGAGGACCTTAAACTACAATGAGCAGTTCTTC
NA	TRBJ2-3	TRBV4-1	many	CASSQGGWGLLDTQYF	TGCGCCAGCAGCCAAGGGGGTTGGGGACTTCTTGATACGCAGTATTTT
TRBD1	TRBJ1-4	TRBV4-3	few	CASSQVATGGSEKLFF	TGCGCCAGCAGCCAAGTGGCGACAGGGGGGAGTGAAAAACTGTTTTTT
NA	TRBJ1-2	TRBV5-6	NA	CASSLTLQGHYGYTF	TGTGCCAGCAGCTTGACTTTGCAGGGACACTATGGCTACACCTTC
TRBD2	TRBJ2-2	TRBV4-1	once	CASTSRGGWANTGELFF	TGCGCCAGCACCTCAAGGGGAGGGTGGGCGAACACCGGGGAGCTGTTTTTT
TRBD1	TRBJ2-3	TRBV10-3	NA	CAISDMGDRETDTQYF	TGTGCCATCAGTGATATGGGGGACAGAGAAACAGATACGCAGTATTTT
NA	TRBJ1-5	TRBV6-1	few	CASSETFGQPQHF	TGTGCCAGCAGTGAAACATTCGGTCAGCCCCAGCATTTT
TRBD1	TRBJ2-7	TRBV9	NA	CASSVEGARSEQYF	TGTGCCAGCAGCGTCGAGGGGGCGCGTTCCGAGCAGTACTTC
NA	TRBJ1-2	TRBV7-2	NA	CASSWGMRGRGDYGYTF	TGTGCCAGCAGCTGGGGGATGAGGGGCCGGGGCGACTATGGCTACACCTTC
TRBD2	TRBJ2-7	TRBV4-3	NA	CASSQDAGAYEQYF	TGCGCCAGCAGCCAAGATGCGGGAGCCTACGAGCAGTACTTC
NA	TRBJ2-5	TRBV7-9	many	CASSLSPRGETQYF	TGTGCCAGCAGCTTATCGCCCAGGGGTGAGACCCAGTACTTC
TRBD1	TRBJ2-7	TRBV5-1	few	CASSLAQGASYEQYF	TGCGCCAGCAGCTTGGCACAGGGGGCCTCCTACGAGCAGTACTTC
NA	TRBJ2-7	TRBV6-6	many	CASSYSANSYEQYF	TGTGCCAGCAGTTACTCGGCTAACTCCTACGAGCAGTACTTC
NA	TRBJ2-7	TRBV6-5	few	CASSQNTRYEQYF	TGTGCCAGCAGCCAAAATACACGATACGAGCAGTACTTC
NA	TRBJ2-1	TRBV7-9	NA	CASSPRSGVPFF	TGTGCCAGCAGCCCTCGTTCTGGGGTTCCGTTCTTC
NA	TRBJ2-1	TRBV7-2	NA	CASSTPGSSYGNEQFF	TGTGCCAGCAGCACCCCCGGCTCCTCCTATGGCAATGAGCAGTTCTTC
TRBD2	TRBJ2-1	TRBV5-1	few	CASSLGLAGPVF	TGCGCCAGCAGCTTGGGACTAGCGGGGCCGGTCTTC
TRBD1	TRBJ2-7	TRBV12-3/TRBV12-4	few	CASSGDSPYEQYF	TGTGCCAGCAGCGGGGACAGTCCGTACGAGCAGTACTTC
NA	TRBJ2-7	TRBV7-2	few	CASSLAFTLLQYF	TGTGCCAGCAGCTTAGCTTTCACGCTCTTGCAGTACTTC
NA	TRBJ2-1	TRBV24-1	NA	CATSGTANEQFF	TGTGCCACCAGTGGAACGGCAAATGAGCAGTTCTTC
TRBD2	TRBJ2-1	TRBV29-1	many	CSVEGVGGGNSNEQFF	TGCAGCGTTGAAGGTGTGGGCGGGGGGAACTCCAATGAGCAGTTCTTC